What follows are 2 T cell receptor beta chains derived from one specimen sequenced in a study of T cell responses to AZD1222 COVID-19 vaccine. Data came from immunoSEQ multiplex PCR; TCRdb stores just in-frame clones and leaves some out. The sample has fewer than 90,000 clones, around 83% seen once; the top ten hold more than 5%. The sample was peripheral blood, taken 28 days after the second AZD1222 dose. Receptor source: an adult who received the AZD1222 COVID-19 vaccine.

This rearrangement joins TRBV18 to TRBJ2-7; TRBD2 agrees at 13 bases. V lost 6 bases to trimming and J lost 0 bases; unmatched junction nucleotides: 8. Looked up from germline, CDR1 is KGHSH and CDR2 is LQKENI. This CDR3 is 17 amino acids long. CDR3 DNA: TGTGCCAGCTCCCGGACTAGCGGGGGCCCGTCCTCCTACGAGCAGTACTTC. It translates to CASSRTSGGPSSYEQYF. The whole variable domain, filled in from reference TRBV18 and TRBJ2-7, reads NAGVMQNPRHLVRRRGQEARLRCSPMKGHSHVYWYRQLPEEGLKFMVYLQKENIIDESGMPKERFSAEFPKEGPSILRIQQVVRGDSAAYFCASSRTSGGPSSYEQYFGPGTRLTVT.

The rearrangement joins TRBV7-9 to TRBJ1-6; D call uncertain. The CDR3 length is 14 residues. The V end lost 3 bases, the J end lost 3 bases, and 6 bases lay between the germline ends. CDR1 is SEHNR and CDR2 is FQNEAQ in the germline V gene (reference sequence). The CDR3 DNA sequence: TGTGCCAGCAGCTTTGGGGACTATAATTCACCCCTCCACTTT. As protein: CASSFGDYNSPLHF.